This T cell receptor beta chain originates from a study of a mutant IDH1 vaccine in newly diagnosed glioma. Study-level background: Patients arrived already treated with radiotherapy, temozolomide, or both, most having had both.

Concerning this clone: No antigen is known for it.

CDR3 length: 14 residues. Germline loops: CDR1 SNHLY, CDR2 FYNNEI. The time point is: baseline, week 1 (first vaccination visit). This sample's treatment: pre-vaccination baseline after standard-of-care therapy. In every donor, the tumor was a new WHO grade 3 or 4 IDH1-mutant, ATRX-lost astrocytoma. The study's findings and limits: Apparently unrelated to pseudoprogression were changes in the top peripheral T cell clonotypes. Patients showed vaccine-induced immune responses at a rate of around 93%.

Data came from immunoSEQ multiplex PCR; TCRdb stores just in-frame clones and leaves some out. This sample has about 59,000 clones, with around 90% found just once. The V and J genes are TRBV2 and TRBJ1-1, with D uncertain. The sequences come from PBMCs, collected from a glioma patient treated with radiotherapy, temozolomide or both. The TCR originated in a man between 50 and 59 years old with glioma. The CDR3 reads CVTSTEAGVTEAFF. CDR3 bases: TGTGTCACCAGCACTGAGGCGGGAGTCACTGAAGCTTTCTTT.